A single sample gave rise to the 18 T cell receptor beta chains below, sequenced in a study of cytomegalovirus exposure and HLA in healthy donors. Repertoires were generated with immunoSEQ multiplex PCR, while TCRdb's copy carries only in-frame clones and drops some. This table holds hundreds of thousands of clones, 70% to 90% found once. Material for sequencing was PBMCs. These receptors originate from a woman aged 18-30 years in good health and CMV-seronegative.

This clone came up once. The chain recombines TRBV4-1 with TRBJ2-1, with 12 bases lining up with TRBD2. Looked up from germline, CDR1 is MGHRA and CDR2 is YSYEKL. V gave up 0 bases and J gave up 8 bases; unmatched junction bases: 8. There are 17 residues in the CDR3. This chain's CDR3 is CASSQEFLAGGFDEQFF. The DNA of the CDR3 is TGCGCCAGCAGCCAAGAGTTCCTAGCGGGGGGGTTCGATGAGCAGTTCTTC.

The genes are TRBV18 and TRBJ1-1, with D perhaps matching TRBD1 (6 bases). The ends were cut back, 1 base at V and 7 bases at J, with 10 bases in the middle. CDR3 size: 13 residues. Germline-derived CDR1 and CDR2 are KGHSH and LQKENI. CDR3 nucleotide sequence: TGTGCCAGCTCACCACGGACAGTAAGTGAAGCTTTCTTT. The encoded protein is CASSPRTVSEAFF. The variable domain in full, with the rest retrieved from reference TRBV18 and TRBJ1-1, is NAGVMQNPRHLVRRRGQEARLRCSPMKGHSHVYWYRQLPEEGLKFMVYLQKENIIDESGMPKERFSAEFPKEGPSILRIQQVVRGDSAAYFCASSPRTVSEAFFGQGTRLTVV.

Here the CDR3 reads CASSLAEGSADSYNEQFF. In nucleotides, the CDR3 is TGCGCCAGCAGCTTGGCCGAGGGTAGCGCAGACTCCTACAATGAGCAGTTCTTC. The V gene is TRBV5-1, the J gene TRBJ2-1; tentative D call: TRBD2 (5 bases). V lost 0 bases, J lost 0 bases, and 16 bases lay in between. Germline V gene lookup returns CDR1 SGHRS and CDR2 YFSETQ. This CDR3 has 18 residues.

The rearrangement links TRBV5-1 to TRBJ2-1; TRBD2 aligns across 11 bases. Trimming cost V 2 bases and J 7 bases; bases outside gene matches: 5. Germline V gene lookup returns CDR1 SGHRS and CDR2 YFSETQ. CDR3 length: 15 amino acids. The CDR3 DNA is TGCGCCAGCAGCTTTTTTAGCGGGGGGGCGAATGAGCAGTTCTTC. Its protein product is CASSFFSGGANEQFF. The entire variable domain, with the rest obtained from reference TRBV5-1 and TRBJ2-1, is as follows: KAGVTQTPRYLIKTRGQQVTLSCSPISGHRSVSWYQQTPGQGLQFLFEYFSETQRNKGNFPGRFSGRQFSNSRSEMNVSTLELGDSALYLCASSFFSGGANEQFFGPGTRLTVL.

The V gene is TRBV29-1, the J gene TRBJ2-7; 7 bases agree with TRBD2. The CDR3 loop spans 12 amino acids. Looked up from germline, CDR1 is SQVTM and CDR2 is ANQGSEA. The V segment lost 7 bases and the J segment 3 bases; nucleotides outside the gene matches: 6. The CDR3 coding sequence is TGCAGCGGGGGGGGGACCCACTACGAGCAGTACTTC. Its translation: CSGGGTHYEQYF.

This chain connects TRBV11-1 to TRBJ2-3, with a tentative D call TRBD2 (6 bases). From germline, CDR1 is SGHAT and CDR2 FQDESV (reference sequence). Trimming took 5 bases from V and 0 from J, leaving 9 bases between them. The CDR3 runs 14 residues. CDR3 loop: CASSRGGSTDTQYF. The CDR3 DNA reads TGTGCCAGCAGCCGGGGAGGTAGCACAGATACGCAGTATTTT.

The J gene is TRBJ2-7, the V gene TRBV9; tentative D call: TRBD1 (7 bases). The germline gives CDR1 SGDLS, CDR2 YYNGEE. The V end was cut by 4 bases, the J end by 5 bases, with 16 bases between. The CDR3 extends over 14 amino acids. This CDR3 is CASSPRQGLHEQYF. The CDR3 nucleotides are TGTGCCAGCAGCCCCCGACAGGGACTCCACGAGCAGTACTTC. The complete variable domain, with remaining parts taken from reference TRBV9 and TRBJ2-7, reads DSGVTQTPKHLITATGQRVTLRCSPRSGDLSVYWYQQSLDQGLQFLIQYYNGEERAKGNILERFSAQQFPDLHSELNLSSLELGDSALYFCASSPRQGLHEQYFGPGTRLTVT.

The chain employs TRBV4-1 and TRBJ1-6, with D unresolved. V lost 3 bases and J 0 bases, leaving 12 bases between the germline ends. CDR1 and CDR2 from the germline V gene are MGHRA and YSYEKL. This CDR3 has 17 amino acids. The CDR3: CASSHTPKSSYNSPLHF. DNA of the CDR3: TGCGCCAGCAGCCACACCCCTAAGAGCTCCTATAATTCACCCCTCCACTTT.

The CDR3 bases are TGTGCCAGCAGTGAATACAGGGGGCGCAGAACTGAAGCTTTCTTT. It is translated as CASSEYRGRRTEAFF. The gene calls are TRBV6-1 and TRBJ1-1; 9 bases match TRBD1. This CDR3 has 15 amino acids. Germline-derived CDR1 and CDR2 are MNHNS and SASEGT. V shed 2 bases and J 5 bases; nucleotides not matched to a gene: 6.

This chain links TRBV7-9 with TRBJ2-3, with D unresolved. Germline CDR1 SEHNR, CDR2 FQNEAQ (reference sequence). CDR3 size: 12 residues. Trimming shortened V by 2 bases and J by 7 bases, and 7 bases separated the two germline ends. For the CDR3, the DNA is TGTGCCAGCAGCTTACCGGGTTATACGCAGTATTTT. Translation: CASSLPGYTQYF.

This chain links TRBV30 with TRBJ1-1; tentatively, D is TRBD1 (5 bases). CDR1 is GTSNPN, CDR2 SVGIG, per germline (reference sequence). The germline V and J ends were trimmed by 3 bases and 5 bases, with 25 bases remaining between them. The CDR3 is 17 residues long. This CDR3 is CAWRAPAAGILKTEAFF. The CDR3 DNA reads TGTGCCTGGAGGGCCCCCGCGGCAGGGATCCTTAAAACTGAAGCTTTCTTT.

V gene TRBV5-4 combines with J gene TRBJ2-7; 7 bases agree with TRBD1. This CDR3 region has 14 residues. Trimming took 3 bases from V and 2 from J; bases not matched to a gene: 5. CDR1 and CDR2 from the germline V gene are SGHNT and YYREEE (reference sequence). The DNA of the CDR3 is TGTGCCAGCAGCTCCGGGACAGATACCTACGAGCAGTACTTC. Residues: CASSSGTDTYEQYF.

This clone was counted once. V gene TRBV6-5 combines with J gene TRBJ2-3; D possibly corresponds to TRBD2 (5 bases). This CDR3 has 15 residues. Germline V gene lookup returns CDR1 MNHEY and CDR2 SVGAGI. Trimming shortened V by 5 bases and J by 8 bases, and 20 bases separated the two germline ends. The CDR3 is CASSARLFGGPTQYF. The CDR3 region has the DNA TGTGCCAGCAGTGCCCGTTTGTTTGGAGGCCCTACGCAGTATTTT.

The V gene is TRBV29-1, the J gene TRBJ2-7; a possible D gene is TRBD2 (7 bases). Germline V lookup: CDR1 SQVTM, CDR2 ANQGSEA. V lost 3 bases and J 3 bases, leaving 12 bases between the germline ends. This CDR3 has 13 amino acids. The CDR3: CSVDEGGGYEQYF. CDR3 nucleotide sequence: TGCAGCGTTGACGAGGGAGGGGGCTACGAGCAGTACTTC.

The V call is TRBV28, the J call TRBJ1-1, with D possibly TRBD1 on 6 matching bases. With 3 bases removed from V and 4 bases from J, the gap between germline ends came to 9 bases. The CDR3 length is 13 residues. The germline V gene encodes CDR1 MDHEN and CDR2 SYDVKM. CDR3 amino acids: CASSFRGTTEAFF. The CDR3, as DNA: TGTGCCAGCAGTTTCAGGGGAACCACTGAAGCTTTCTTT. The full variable domain, with the rest looked up from reference TRBV28 and TRBJ1-1, is DVKVTQSSRYLVKRTGEKVFLECVQDMDHENMFWYRQDPGLGLRLIYFSYDVKMKEKGDIPEGYSVSREKKERFSLILESASTNQTSMYLCASSFRGTTEAFFGQGTRLTVV.

DNA for the CDR3: TGTGCCAGCAGAAGGGGGCGCGGGGAGACCCAGTACTTC. Protein product: CASRRGRGETQYF. V gene TRBV27 combines with J gene TRBJ2-5, with TRBD1 matching over 7 bases. CDR3 length: 13 amino acids. CDR1 MNHEY and CDR2 SMNVEV come from the germline V gene (reference sequence). Trimming cost V 6 bases and J 5 bases; bases outside gene matches: 6.

The CDR3 DNA reads as TGTGCCAGCAAAGGGGCAGGAGAGGACACCGGGGAGCTGTTTTTT. It specifies CASKGAGEDTGELFF. The V gene is TRBV13, the J gene TRBJ2-2, with D perhaps TRBD1 (5 bases). Germline values: CDR1 PRHDT, CDR2 FYEKMQ (reference sequence). The CDR3 extends over 15 amino acids. The V end was cut by 7 bases, the J end by 3 bases, with 15 bases between.

The V call is TRBV25-1, the J call TRBJ2-7; D is perhaps TRBD2 (6 bases). The CDR3 is 18 amino acids. In germline, CDR1 is MGHDK, CDR2 SYGVNS. V was cut by 2 bases and J by 3 bases, with 23 bases left in between. The CDR3 DNA reads TGTGCCAGCAGTGAAGGGCGGCCGACACCCCCGGGGGACTACGAGCAGTACTTC. It encodes CASSEGRPTPPGDYEQYF.